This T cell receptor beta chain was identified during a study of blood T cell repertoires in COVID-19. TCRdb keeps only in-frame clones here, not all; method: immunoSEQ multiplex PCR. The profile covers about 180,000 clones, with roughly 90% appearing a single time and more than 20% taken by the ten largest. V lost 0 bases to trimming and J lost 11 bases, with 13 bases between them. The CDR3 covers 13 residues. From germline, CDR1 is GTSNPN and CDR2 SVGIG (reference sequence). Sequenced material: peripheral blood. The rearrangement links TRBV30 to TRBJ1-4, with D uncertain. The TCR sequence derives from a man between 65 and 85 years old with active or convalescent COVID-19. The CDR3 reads CAWSVRLRVKLFF. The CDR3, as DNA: TGTGCCTGGAGTGTGCGCCTGCGGGTGAAACTGTTTTTT.